The rows below give T cell receptor beta chains drawn from one sample of a study of PD-L1 blockade in urothelial cancer. TCRdb keeps only in-frame clones here, not all; method: immunoSEQ multiplex PCR. The sample has roughly 20,000 clones, 90% seen once. The sample consisted of PBMCs, taken around atezolizumab (anti-PD-L1) treatment. These receptors all come from a woman aged 55 to 70 with urothelial cancer. Each CDR3 is given with its conserved first and last residue. D genes are given only for firm matches.

V gene	D gene	J gene	CDR3 DNA	CDR3 protein
TRBV7-2	TRBD1	TRBJ2-7	TGTGCCAGCAGCTTAGGGACAGGGGACCACGAGCAGTACTTC	CASSLGTGDHEQYF
TRBV7-9	TRBD1	TRBJ1-1	TGTGCCAGCAGCTTCCTAAAGGAGGGGGCGGCTTTCTTT	CASSFLKEGAAFF
TRBV7-3	-	TRBJ2-2	TGTGCCAGCAGCTTAGTACCCGGAGGGCCGGGGACCGGGGAGCTGTTTTTT	CASSLVPGGPGTGELFF
TRBV28	TRBD2	TRBJ2-1	TGTGCCAGCAGTATCATTATGTCTAGCGGGAGAATCGATGAGCAGTTCTTC	CASSIIMSSGRIDEQFF
TRBV5-1	-	TRBJ2-3	TGCGCCTGTTCAGGAGGGGCCCACACAGATACGCAGTATTTT	CACSGGAHTDTQYF
TRBV4-1	TRBD2	TRBJ2-1	TGCGCCAGCAGTCGAACCCCAGCGGGAGGGCTGTACTACAATGAGCAGTTCTTC	CASSRTPAGGLYYNEQFF
TRBV28	TRBD2	TRBJ2-1	TGTGCCAGCAGTCTAACTAGCGGGAGGAGTCGTGAGCAGTTCTTC	CASSLTSGRSREQFF
TRBV11-2	TRBD1	TRBJ1-4	TGTGCCAGCAGAAAGATCGGGACAGATGAAAAACTGTTTTTT	CASRKIGTDEKLFF
TRBV23-1	-	TRBJ2-5	TGCGCCAGCAGTCAAGGTGCTGCAAAGGGGCAAGAGACCCAGTACTTC	CASSQGAAKGQETQYF
TRBV28	-	TRBJ1-2	TGTGCCAGCAGTTTAGTCGAGGTCTATGGCTACACCTTC	CASSLVEVYGYTF
TRBV4-3	TRBD1	TRBJ2-7	TGCGCCAGCAGCCCCCGGACAGGGGACCCCTACGAGCAGTACTTC	CASSPRTGDPYEQYF
TRBV6-5	TRBD2	TRBJ2-2	TGTGCCAGCAGTTACGCGGGAGACACCGGGGAGCTGTTTTTT	CASSYAGDTGELFF
TRBV5-5	-	TRBJ2-5	TGTGCCAGCAGCTTGTCTACAGGGAGGGAAGAGACCCAGTACTTC	CASSLSTGREETQYF